This TCR beta chain was obtained from a study of blood T cell repertoires in COVID-19. Original methodology: From reference gene primer amplification, estimates of nucleated cell counts were derived. Profiling relied on immunoSEQ multiplex PCR, and the TCRdb table lists in-frame clones only, not all of them. V and J calls plus clone size are reproduced from that table; the DNA served to infer D and trimming. The sample comprises 130,000 or so clones, about 87% of which are singletons, and 9% to 12% rests with the top ten. V lost 0 bases and J lost 4, with 15 bases in between. Germline CDR1 and CDR2: LGHNA and YNFKEQ. The CDR3 runs to 16 residues.

This receptor was obtained from a man aged 45-60 years with acute or convalescent COVID-19. This chain joins TRBV4-2 and TRBJ1-2; D gene unclear. What was sequenced was peripheral blood. CDR3 sequence (DNA): TGTGCCAGCAGCCAAGAGGTCGGTCCAGGTACCTATGGCTACACCTTC. Protein product: CASSQEVGPGTYGYTF.